Sequencing of this T cell receptor (beta chain) was carried out in a study of blood T cell repertoires in COVID-19. Whole-study context: Italy, Spain and the United States were the sources of the convalescent and acute COVID-19 samples. T cells, B-cell-depleted T cells, or PBMCs provided the cDNA or gDNA that served as material.

Assay used: immunoSEQ multiplex PCR; TCRdb lists only in-frame clones, some missing. The sample gives around 260,000 clones, 80% to 90% of which show up once; over 2% is in the top ten. Germline V CDR1 and CDR2: SQVTM, ANQGSEA. This CDR3 contains 12 residues. Losses at the gene ends were 5 bases for V and 5 bases for J; bases not matched to a gene: 5. This clonotype originated in a woman aged 50 to 60 with acute or convalescent COVID-19. The specimen was peripheral blood. The rearrangement links TRBV29-1 to TRBJ2-7; the match to TRBD1 covers 8 bases. In DNA form, the CDR3 reads TGCAGCGTTAGGCCAGGGGGCAACGAGCAGTACTTC. Amino acids: CSVRPGGNEQYF.